A single sample gave rise to the 25 T cell receptor beta chains below, sequenced in a study of blood T cell repertoires in COVID-19. Only in-frame clones appear in the TCRdb table, and some are missing; sequencing was by immunoSEQ multiplex PCR. The sample has 250,000 or so clones; roughly 87% are singletons. Sample: peripheral blood. All receptors come from a woman in her thirties or forties who had recovered from COVID-19.

The chain combines TRBV28 with TRBJ1-4, with D perhaps matching TRBD1 (5 bases). The germline gives CDR1 MDHEN, CDR2 SYDVKM. The CDR3 extends over 14 amino acids. Trimming removed 6 bases at V and 4 bases at J, with 12 bases between. The CDR3 nucleotides read TGTGCCAGCAGGAACAGGCCCTATAATGAAAAACTGTTTTTT. The encoded protein is CASRNRPYNEKLFF. Looking up the rest from reference TRBV28 and TRBJ1-4 gives the full variable domain: DVKVTQSSRYLVKRTGEKVFLECVQDMDHENMFWYRQDPGLGLRLIYFSYDVKMKEKGDIPEGYSVSREKKERFSLILESASTNQTSMYLCASRNRPYNEKLFFGSGTQLSVL.

V gene TRBV2 combines with J gene TRBJ2-3; 11 bases are a match to TRBD1. The CDR3 is made up of 16 amino acids. CDR1 SNHLY and CDR2 FYNNEI come from the germline V gene. Trimming took 6 bases from V and 2 from J; bases not matched to a gene: 7. CDR3 in amino acids: CASRSGTGGFTDTQYF. The CDR3 region has the DNA TGTGCCAGCAGAAGTGGGACAGGGGGTTTCACAGATACGCAGTATTTT.

The chain is built from TRBV9 and TRBJ2-3; possibly TRBD1 for D (5 bases). Germline loops: CDR1 SGDLS, CDR2 YYNGEE. Trimming took 0 bases from V and 4 from J, leaving 12 bases between them. This CDR3 comprises 15 residues. CDR3 amino acids: CASSVDSGNPDTQYF. In DNA, the CDR3 is TGTGCCAGCAGCGTAGACTCAGGGAATCCAGATACGCAGTATTTT.

The sample holds a few counts of this clone. The J gene is TRBJ1-2, the V gene TRBV19; D is undetermined. This CDR3 is built from 14 residues. In germline, CDR1 is LNHDA, CDR2 SQIVND (reference sequence). V lost 11 bases and J lost 4, with 20 bases in between. In nucleotides, the CDR3 is TGTGCCTCCAGTGAGCCAAGGAGCGTCTATGGCTACACCTTC. It specifies CASSEPRSVYGYTF.

The chain recombines TRBV6-1 with TRBJ2-1; TRBD2 matches at 12 bases. The CDR3 is 16 residues long. Germline CDR1 and CDR2: MNHNS and SASEGT. The V gene end was trimmed by 2 bases and the J gene end by 2 bases; junction bases not matched to a gene: 1. The CDR3 is CASSETSGGTYNEQFF. In nucleotides, the CDR3 is TGTGCCAGCAGTGAAACTAGCGGGGGGACCTACAATGAGCAGTTCTTC.

The chain uses TRBV2 and TRBJ2-2; 8 nucleotides match TRBD2. Germline CDR1 reads SNHLY; CDR2 reads FYNNEI. This CDR3 region has 15 residues. V was pared by 1 base and J by 3 bases, with 1 base of the junction left unmatched. As DNA, the CDR3 is TGTGCCAGCAGTGAAGAAGCGGGGGACACCGGGGAGCTGTTTTTT. As protein: CASSEEAGDTGELFF.

J is TRBJ1-1 and V is TRBV12-3 or TRBV12-4; D may be TRBD1 (5 bases). The CDR3 covers 13 residues. The V gene lost 6 bases and the J gene lost 3 bases, with 11 bases spanning the gap. CDR3 protein: CASRIQVDTEAFF. The CDR3 region has the DNA TGTGCCAGCAGAATACAGGTAGACACTGAAGCTTTCTTT.

This clone was found a few times. This chain joins TRBV15 and TRBJ2-5; a weak D match, TRBD2 (7 bases). The length of the CDR3 is 13 residues. Germline V gene data show CDR1 as LNHNV and CDR2 as YYDKDF (reference sequence). V was pared by 7 bases and J by 7 bases, with 16 bases between. CDR3 sequence: CATTYERGGTQYF. CDR3 nucleotide sequence: TGTGCCACCACCTACGAAAGGGGGGGGACCCAGTACTTC.

The chain recombines TRBV5-5 with TRBJ2-1, with 9 bases fitting TRBD1. CDR3 size: 14 residues. CDR1 and CDR2 from the germline V gene are SGHKS and YYEKEE (reference sequence). The trim removed 4 bases at V and 8 bases at J, leaving 7 bases unmatched. The CDR3 spells CASSGGQGVDEQFF. CDR3 bases: TGTGCCAGCAGCGGGGGACAGGGTGTTGATGAGCAGTTCTTC.

This chain uses TRBV28 with TRBJ1-2; a weak D match, TRBD1 (5 bases). Germline loops: CDR1 MDHEN, CDR2 SYDVKM. This CDR3 spans 14 amino acids. The V end was cut by 3 bases, the J end by 2 bases, with 10 bases between. CDR3 protein: CASSLAPGNYGYTF. The CDR3 nucleotides read TGTGCCAGCAGTTTGGCCCCAGGGAACTATGGCTACACCTTC.

This clone was seen a single time. The J gene is TRBJ2-3, the V gene TRBV19, with 9 bases matching TRBD2. With V trimmed by 7 bases and J by 0 bases, 2 bases remained unmatched. CDR1 and CDR2 (germline): LNHDA, SQIVND (reference sequence). The CDR3 has 14 residues. The CDR3 region is CASIAGDSTDTQYF. In DNA, the CDR3 is TGTGCCAGTATAGCGGGGGACAGCACAGATACGCAGTATTTT.

The CDR3 loop reads CASSLRGWEGKLFF. The DNA of the CDR3 is TGTGCCAGTAGTCTCCGGGGATGGGAAGGAAAACTGTTTTTT. J is TRBJ1-4 and V is TRBV19; D not resolved. CDR1 and CDR2 from the germline V gene are LNHDA and SQIVND (reference sequence). V was pared by 5 bases and J by 10 bases, with 17 bases between. The CDR3 length is 14 residues.

The gene calls are TRBV21-1 and TRBJ2-7; TRBD1 is the table's D call and was not checked against the DNA. TRBV21-1 is a pseudogene. CDR3 length: 15 amino acids. CDR3 coding DNA: TGTGCCAGCAGCGGGATTAGGGACAACCCCTACGAGCAGTACGTC. Its translation: CASSGIRDNPYEQYV.

V usage is TRBV6-5 and J usage is TRBJ2-3; D remains ambiguous. The CDR3 is made up of 14 amino acids. Germline values: CDR1 MNHEY, CDR2 SVGAGI. Trimming removed 0 bases at V and 5 bases at J, with 9 bases between. CDR3 bases: TGTGCCAGCAGTTACTCGCGCGGCGGAGATACGCAGTATTTT. It codes for CASSYSRGGDTQYF.

The chain couples TRBV9 to TRBJ2-5; 7 nucleotides match TRBD2. This CDR3 region has 16 residues. Per the germline V gene, CDR1 is SGDLS and CDR2 is YYNGEE. With 0 bases clipped from V and 0 bases from J, the junction kept 5 bases outside the gene matches. DNA for the CDR3: TGTGCCAGCAGCGTAGCGGTGCGGGAGCACCAAGAGACCCAGTACTTC. It is translated as CASSVAVREHQETQYF.

The rearrangement links TRBV12-5 to TRBJ2-7; weak D call: TRBD1 (6 bases). Trimming took 1 base from V and 7 from J, leaving 20 bases between them. CDR1 is LGHNT, CDR2 FRNRAP, per germline. This CDR3 region has 16 residues. For the CDR3, the DNA is TGTGCTAGTGGTTTGGGACAGGTAGCCCCCCCCCTAGAGCAGTACTTC. Protein product: CASGLGQVAPPLEQYF.

V and J are TRBV28 and TRBJ2-1; a weak D match, TRBD2 (6 bases). The CDR3 consists of 16 residues. V dropped 3 bases and J dropped 6 bases, with 18 bases sitting between them. CDR1 is MDHEN and CDR2 is SYDVKM in the germline V gene. This CDR3 is CASSLARAGGGNEQFF. As DNA, the CDR3 is TGTGCCAGCAGTTTGGCCCGAGCGGGTGGGGGCAATGAGCAGTTCTTC.

The chain is built from TRBV6-6 and TRBJ2-1; D possibly corresponds to TRBD2 (6 bases). The CDR3 is made up of 11 amino acids. V was cut by 7 bases and J by 9 bases, with 10 bases left in between. Looked up from germline, CDR1 is MNHNY and CDR2 is SVGAGI (reference sequence). CDR3 in amino acids: CASTMGGEQFF. In DNA, the CDR3 is TGTGCCAGCACCATGGGAGGTGAGCAGTTCTTC.

The rearrangement uses TRBV5-6 and TRBJ2-3; D ambiguous. Germline loops: CDR1 SGHDT, CDR2 YYEEEE. V was clipped by 0 bases and J by 5 bases, with 4 bases between them. This CDR3 spans 12 amino acids. CDR3 protein: CASSLVRDTQYF. Written as DNA, the CDR3 is TGTGCCAGCAGCTTGGTCCGAGATACGCAGTATTTT.

The chain carries TRBV10-3 and TRBJ1-5, with D unclear. Trimming left V 0 bases short and J 1 base short, with 7 bases between. Looked up from germline, CDR1 is ENHRY and CDR2 is SYGVKD. The CDR3 spans 15 residues. The CDR3 region is CAISESGVSNQPQHF. In nucleotides, the CDR3 is TGTGCCATCAGTGAGTCGGGAGTGAGCAATCAGCCCCAGCATTTT.

The chain recombines TRBV11-3 with TRBJ2-5; tentatively, D is TRBD2 (5 bases). The CDR3 consists of 12 residues. Germline V gives CDR1 SGHNT, CDR2 YENEEA. V lost 4 bases to trimming and J lost 5 bases, with 8 bases between them. In nucleotides, the CDR3 is TGTGCCAGCAGCTCGCGAGGGGAGACCCAGTACTTC. It codes for CASSSRGETQYF. The entire variable domain, with the rest obtained from reference TRBV11-3 and TRBJ2-5, is as follows: EAGVVQSPRYKIIEKKQPVAFWCNPISGHNTLYWYLQNLGQGPELLIRYENEEAVDDSQLPKDRFSAERLKGVDSTLKIQPAELGDSAVYLCASSSRGETQYFGPGTRLLVL.

V gene TRBV15 combines with J gene TRBJ1-2; the match to TRBD1 covers 8 bases. The CDR3 length is 15 residues. V trimming: 0 bases; J trimming: 4 bases; junction bases outside the gene matches: 4. The V gene's germline CDR1 is LNHNV and CDR2 YYDKDF (reference sequence). CDR3 protein: CATSREGQGGYGYTF. As DNA, the CDR3 is TGTGCCACCAGCAGAGAAGGACAGGGCGGCTATGGCTACACCTTC.

The V call is TRBV7-6, the J call TRBJ2-1, with TRBD2 matching over 7 bases. V gave up 4 bases and J gave up 6 bases; unmatched junction bases: 9. CDR1 is SGHVS, CDR2 FNYEAQ, per germline. The CDR3 sequence is 15 residues long. CDR3 residues: CASSYGRPSANEQFF. The CDR3 bases are TGTGCCAGCAGCTACGGGAGGCCCTCTGCCAATGAGCAGTTCTTC.

The genes are TRBV29-1 and TRBJ1-4, with no clear D. The germline gives CDR1 SQVTM, CDR2 ANQGSEA. Trimming cost V 4 bases and J 8 bases, with 11 bases left between them. CDR3 length: 12 amino acids. DNA for the CDR3: TGCAGCGTTGGGCTTTTAAACGAAAAACTGTTTTTT. Translated, it gives CSVGLLNEKLFF.

V is TRBV19 and J is TRBJ2-3; TRBD2 aligns across 11 bases. The CDR3 has 17 residues. V lost 3 bases and J lost 6; bases outside the gene matches: 11. Germline assignment: CDR1 LNHDA and CDR2 SQIVND (reference sequence). The DNA for the CDR3 is TGTGCCAGTAGTATGAACCCTAGCGGGAGGATTGGGGATACGCAGTATTTT. Translating gives CASSMNPSGRIGDTQYF.